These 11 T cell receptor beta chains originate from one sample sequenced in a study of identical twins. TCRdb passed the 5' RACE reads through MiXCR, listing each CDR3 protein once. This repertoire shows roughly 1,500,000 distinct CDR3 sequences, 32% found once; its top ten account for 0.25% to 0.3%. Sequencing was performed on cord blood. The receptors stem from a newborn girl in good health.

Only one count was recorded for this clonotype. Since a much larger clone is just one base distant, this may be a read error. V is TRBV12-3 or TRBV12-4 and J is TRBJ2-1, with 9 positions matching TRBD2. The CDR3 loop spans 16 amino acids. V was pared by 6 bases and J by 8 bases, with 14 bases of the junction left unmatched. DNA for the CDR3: TGTGCCAGCAGCCCACAGTGGCCAGCGGGAGGAGATGAGCAGTTCTTC. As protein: CASSPQWPAGGDEQFF.

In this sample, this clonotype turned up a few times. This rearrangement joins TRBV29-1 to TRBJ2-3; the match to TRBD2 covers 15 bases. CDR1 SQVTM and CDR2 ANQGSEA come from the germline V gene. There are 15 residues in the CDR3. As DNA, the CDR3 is TGCAACGCCCTAGGACTAGCGGGGGGGCCAGATACGCAGTATTTT. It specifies CNALGLAGGPDTQYF.

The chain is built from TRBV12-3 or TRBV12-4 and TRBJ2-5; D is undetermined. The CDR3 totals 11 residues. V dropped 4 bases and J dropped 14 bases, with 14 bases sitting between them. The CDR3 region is CASSSGLFTYF. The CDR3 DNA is TGTGCCAGCAGTTCTGGCCTCTTCACCTACTTC.

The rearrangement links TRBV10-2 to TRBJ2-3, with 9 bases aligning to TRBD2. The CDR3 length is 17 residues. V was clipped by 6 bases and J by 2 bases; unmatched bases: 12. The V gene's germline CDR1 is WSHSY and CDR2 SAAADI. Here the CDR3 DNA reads TGCGCCAGCAGATCCGTCCGACTAGCGGCTATCACAGATACGCAGTATTTT. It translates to CASRSVRLAAITDTQYF.

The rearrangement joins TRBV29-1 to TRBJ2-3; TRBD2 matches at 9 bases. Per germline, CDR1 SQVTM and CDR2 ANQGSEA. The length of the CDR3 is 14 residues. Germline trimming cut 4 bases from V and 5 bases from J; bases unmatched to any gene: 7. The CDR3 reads CSVAAGGPGDTQYF. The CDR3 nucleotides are TGCAGCGTTGCGGCGGGGGGGCCTGGAGATACGCAGTATTTT.

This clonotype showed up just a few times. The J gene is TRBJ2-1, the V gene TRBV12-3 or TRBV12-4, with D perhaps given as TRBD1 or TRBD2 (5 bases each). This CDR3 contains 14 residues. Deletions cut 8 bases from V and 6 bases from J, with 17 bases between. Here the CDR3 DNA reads TGTGCCAGCGTCCGGGGAGACGGGGCCAATGAGCAGTTCTTC. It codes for CASVRGDGANEQFF.

For the CDR3, the DNA is TGTGCCAGCTCACCCGGGACTAGCGGGGTCCGCTCCTACAATGAGCAGTTCTTC. This gives the protein CASSPGTSGVRSYNEQFF. The chain has TRBV18 and TRBJ2-1; the match to TRBD2 covers 13 bases. The length of the CDR3 is 18 residues. The V segment lost 3 bases and the J segment 0 bases; nucleotides outside the gene matches: 5. Germline loops: CDR1 KGHSH, CDR2 LQKENI.

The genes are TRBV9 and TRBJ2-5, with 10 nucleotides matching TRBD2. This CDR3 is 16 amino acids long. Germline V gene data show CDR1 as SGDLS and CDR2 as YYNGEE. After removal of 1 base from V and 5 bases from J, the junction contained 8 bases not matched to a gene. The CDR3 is CASSVSGRAFRETQYF. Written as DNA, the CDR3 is TGTGCCAGCAGCGTAAGCGGGAGGGCTTTCCGGGAGACCCAGTACTTC.

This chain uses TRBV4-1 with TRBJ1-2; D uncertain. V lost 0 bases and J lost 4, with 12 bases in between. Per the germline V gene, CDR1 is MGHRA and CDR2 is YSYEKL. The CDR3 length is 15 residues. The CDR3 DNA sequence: TGCGCCAGCAGCCAAGAATCGGGGAGAAGCTATGGCTACACCTTC. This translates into CASSQESGRSYGYTF.

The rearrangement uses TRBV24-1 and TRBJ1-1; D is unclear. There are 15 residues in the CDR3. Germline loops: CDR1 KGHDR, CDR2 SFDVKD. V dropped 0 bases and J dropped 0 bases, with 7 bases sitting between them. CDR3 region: CATSDLGQMNTEAFF. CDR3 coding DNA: TGTGCCACCAGTGATTTGGGTCAGATGAACACTGAAGCTTTCTTT.

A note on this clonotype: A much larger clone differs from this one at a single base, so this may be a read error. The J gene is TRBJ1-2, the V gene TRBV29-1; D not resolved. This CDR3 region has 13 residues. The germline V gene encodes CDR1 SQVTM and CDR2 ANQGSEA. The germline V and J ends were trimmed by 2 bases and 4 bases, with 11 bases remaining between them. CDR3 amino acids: CSVESERPYGYTF. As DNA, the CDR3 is TGCAGCGTTGAATCCGAACGGCCCTATGGCTACACCTTC.